The T cell receptor (beta chain) described here comes from a study of blood T cell repertoires in COVID-19. Generated by immunoSEQ multiplex PCR, the TCRdb table keeps only in-frame clones and is missing some. Among 170,000 or so clones listed, approximately 90% were seen once. Trimming shortened V by 4 bases and J by 1 base, and 11 bases separated the two germline ends. CDR1 and CDR2 (germline): SGHNT, YYREEE (reference sequence). CDR3 length: 14 residues. This sequence originates from a woman under 30 who had recovered from COVID-19. Source material: peripheral blood. The chain employs TRBV5-4 and TRBJ1-2; tentatively, D is TRBD1 (6 bases). This chain's CDR3 is CASSAGQLNYGYTF. The CDR3 DNA is TGTGCCAGCAGCGCCGGACAGCTTAACTATGGCTACACCTTC.